This T cell receptor (beta chain) originates from a study of cytotoxic CD8 clonotypes in ibrutinib-treated CLL. Overall study: Once patients had received a median about eleven months of treatment, range 6 to 36, response samples were obtained. Study observations and caveats: The times at which samples were taken varied between sustained-remission and progressing patients.

Sequencing used immunoSEQ multiplex PCR; TCRdb keeps in-frame clones, though not all of them. Here the sample spans under 300,000 clones, 70% being singletons. Approximately 2.2 micrograms of genomic DNA came from cryopreserved PBMCs for TCR beta libraries. In germline, CDR1 is MDHEN, CDR2 SYDVKM. Trimming shortened V by 7 bases and J by 0 bases, and 9 bases separated the two germline ends. The CDR3 contains 14 residues. Comment on this clone: Antigen unknown.

The receptor was isolated from a human donor with chronic lymphocytic leukemia. This chain links TRBV28 with TRBJ1-4, with D perhaps matching TRBD1 (6 bases). Sequences were derived from PBMCs, sampled after 24 months of ibrutinib treatment. CDR3 sequence reads: CASTRGSTNEKLFF. In nucleotides, the CDR3 is TGTGCCAGCACCAGGGGTTCAACTAATGAAAAACTGTTTTTT.